This TCR beta chain is drawn from a study of blood T cell repertoires in COVID-19 (dated by TCRdb to 2018 to 2021). Regarding the research as a whole: The collaborator samples originated in the United States, Italy and Spain and spanned the acute and convalescent phases of COVID-19. Where available, HLA class I and class II types were taken from metadata supplied by the sample provider and were not determined by assay-based typing. The prospective study material was composed of cDNA or gDNA derived from T cells, B-cell-depleted T cells, or PBMCs. Samples were obtained from the ongoing ImmuneRACE study (first 160 participants) and from about 1,300 subjects provided by 6 global collaborators. Subjects who had been exposed to COVID-19, were actively infected with it, or had recovered from it provided the deeply sampled blood TCRbeta repertoires that made up the dataset. A de-identified subject ID, COVID-19 status, age in years and sex were almost always included in the sample metadata. The repertoires were made available in a free public database intended to serve as a resource for research on the immune response to SARS-CoV-2. Summary of the overall study and its limitations: Clinical and demographic metadata were provided uncurated, with the amount varying by source and participant.

The immunoSEQ Assay, a bias-controlled multiplex PCR, was used to amplify TCRbeta CDR3 regions from genomic DNA. Turning to the authors' computational methods: Within the assay, amplification of reference gene primers was used to estimate how many nucleated cells each sample contained. To quantify the absolute abundance of each unique TCRbeta CDR3 rearrangement, sequence reads were collapsed and filtered. For each sample, productive Simpson clonality was calculated by taking the square root of Simpson's diversity index across productive rearrangements. In its TCRdb copy, this immuneACCESS table keeps in-frame sequences only and misses some clones. Where compared with another copy, unresolved V genes explain less than half of these, and the others have no known cause. V and J calls and clone size are those listed in that table; D and trimming were worked out from the DNA. Recorded for this sample are about 65,000 clones; roughly nine tenths of them occurred a single time. The ten largest clones capture 1.3% of the sample.

Whole blood was collected in K2EDTA tubes by collaborating institutions according to the institutions' own protocols. For TCRbeta analysis, collaborators shipped samples in one of three forms: frozen whole blood, isolated PBMCs, or DNA extracted from either of those sample types. The V and J ends are trimmed by 1 base and 7 bases, leaving 11 bases between them. CDR1 and CDR2, looked up from the germline V gene, are MGHRA and YSYEKL. The cysteine opens and the phenylalanine closes a CDR3 of 14 amino acids. The CDR3 DNA has 42 bases and is translated from base 1. This clone was counted a single time. There is no known antigen for this receptor. Per-nucleotide qualities are absent, and no much larger clonotype sits a single base away. This sample includes further DNA sequences coding for the same CDR3.

The sample taken for sequencing was peripheral blood. This chain is built from TRBV4-1 and TRBJ1-5; TRBD1 is possibly the D segment (5 matching bases). The sequence was obtained from a man in his sixties with acute or convalescent COVID-19. The base sequence is TGCGCCAGCAGCCAAGGCAGGGTTGGCCAGCCCCAGCATTTT. It translates to CASSQGRVGQPQHF.